The 29 T cell receptor beta chains presented below share a single source sample, sequenced in a study of multiple sclerosis patients with progressive multifocal leukoencephalopathy. Described time point: around eleven months of natalizumab therapy. Clones were read by immunoSEQ multiplex PCR, and TCRdb kept only the in-frame ones, dropping some. Of 20,000 to 30,000 clones detected, roughly 90% appear once; the ten largest clones hold around 2.4%. The sample here was PBMCs, taken from a patient treated with natalizumab. The source of these receptors is a man aged 25 to 40 with multiple sclerosis.

The chain couples TRBV19 to TRBJ1-4, with 10 bases matching TRBD1. The length of the CDR3 is 15 residues. The ends lost 8 bases at V and 8 bases at J; junction bases unmatched: 11. Germline values: CDR1 LNHDA, CDR2 SQIVND (reference sequence). The CDR3 nucleotides read TGTGCCAGTCTGAAACGGACAGGGGGTCACGAAAAACTGTTTTTT. It codes for CASLKRTGGHEKLFF.

This rearrangement joins TRBV7-9 to TRBJ2-1, with D uncertain. Trimming removed 5 bases from V and 5 bases from J, with 16 bases in between. This CDR3 is 15 amino acids long. Per germline, CDR1 SEHNR and CDR2 FQNEAQ (reference sequence). The CDR3 reads CASSPLGSSNNEQFF. Written as DNA, the CDR3 is TGTGCCAGCAGCCCCCTGGGCAGCTCGAACAATGAGCAGTTCTTC.

This clone is a singleton in its sample. This chain uses TRBV5-1 with TRBJ2-3, with 10 positions matching TRBD2. This CDR3 contains 15 residues. V was clipped by 2 bases and J by 11 bases; unmatched bases: 11. CDR1 and CDR2 (germline): SGHRS, YFSETQ. The chain's CDR3 is CASSFETSGLSGQYF. DNA for the CDR3: TGCGCCAGCAGCTTCGAGACTAGCGGGCTCTCTGGGCAGTATTTT.

The rearrangement links TRBV19 to TRBJ2-1; TRBD2 agrees at 9 bases. J was trimmed by 9 bases and V by 4 bases; bases with no gene match: 7. This CDR3 spans 14 amino acids. Germline values: CDR1 LNHDA, CDR2 SQIVND (reference sequence). The CDR3 reads CASSRASGMTEQFF. The CDR3 nucleotides are TGTGCCAGTAGTAGGGCTAGCGGGATGACTGAGCAGTTCTTC.

The CDR3 sequence is CASSLGSTYSNQPQHF. The CDR3 DNA is TGCGCCAGCAGCCTCGGCTCGACCTATAGCAATCAGCCCCAGCATTTT. The chain has TRBV5-1 and TRBJ1-5; D gene ambiguous. The V end was cut by 4 bases, the J end by 0 bases, with 14 bases between. Germline V gene sequence: CDR1 SGHRS, CDR2 YFSETQ. This CDR3 region has 16 residues.

The rearrangement uses TRBV11-3 and TRBJ2-7, with D hard to call. V lost 0 bases and J 5 bases, leaving 14 bases between the germline ends. This CDR3 contains 15 residues. Germline assignment: CDR1 SGHNT and CDR2 YENEEA. The CDR3 is CASSLDQAGRDEQYV. The CDR3 DNA sequence: TGTGCCAGCAGCTTAGATCAGGCCGGCCGGGACGAGCAGTACGTC.

This clone was counted a single time. The V and J genes are TRBV11-2 and TRBJ2-4, with 9 bases that match TRBD1. V shed 6 bases, J shed 0 bases, and the junction held 6 bases outside the gene matches. From germline, CDR1 is SGHAT and CDR2 FQNNGV. The CDR3 is 16 residues long. The CDR3 bases are TGTGCCAGCAGTTTGTACAGGGGGCGAGCCAAAAACATTCAGTACTTC. It encodes CASSLYRGRAKNIQYF.

The chain recombines TRBV7-8 with TRBJ2-7; a possible D gene is TRBD2 (7 bases). Per germline, CDR1 SGHVS and CDR2 FQNEAQ. The CDR3 runs 13 residues. V lost 6 bases to trimming and J lost 7 bases, with 16 bases between them. The DNA for the CDR3 is TGTGCCAGCAGTTCAGGGGAGGGGGGGGAGCAGTACGTC. Translating gives CASSSGEGGEQYV.

This chain uses TRBV5-4 with TRBJ1-2, with D unresolved. This CDR3 contains 14 residues. V was cut by 3 bases and J by 4 bases, with 13 bases left in between. Germline V gives CDR1 SGHNT, CDR2 YYREEE (reference sequence). CDR3 protein: CASSSDGESYGYTF. CDR3 sequence (DNA): TGTGCCAGCAGCTCTGACGGGGAAAGCTATGGCTACACCTTC.

The rearrangement joins TRBV11-2 to TRBJ2-1, with TRBD2 identical over 9 bases. The CDR3 is 15 amino acids. J was trimmed by 4 bases and V by 4 bases; bases with no gene match: 5. The germline V gene has CDR1 SGHAT and CDR2 FQNNGV. This CDR3 reads CASSSSGTVYNEQFF. CDR3 in DNA: TGTGCCAGCAGCTCTAGCGGGACGGTTTACAATGAGCAGTTCTTC. The full variable domain, rest sourced from reference TRBV11-2 and TRBJ2-1, is EAGVAQSPRYKIIEKRQSVAFWCNPISGHATLYWYQQILGQGPKLLIQFQNNGVVDDSQLPKDRFSAERLKGVDSTLKIQPAKLEDSAVYLCASSSSGTVYNEQFFGPGTRLTVL.

J is TRBJ2-1 and V is TRBV6-5; either TRBD1 or TRBD2 may fit D (6 bases each). The CDR3 sequence is 13 residues long. Looked up from germline, CDR1 is MNHEY and CDR2 is SVGAGI. With 0 bases removed from V and 10 bases from J, the gap between germline ends came to 10 bases. The DNA of the CDR3 is TGTGCCAGCAGTTACTCGGGGGGCGGGGAGCAGTTCTTC. It translates to CASSYSGGGEQFF.

The rearrangement uses TRBV29-1 and TRBJ2-1; 11 bases line up with TRBD2. V gave up 5 bases and J gave up 4 bases; unmatched junction bases: 7. The V gene's germline CDR1 is SQVTM and CDR2 ANQGSEA. The CDR3 loop spans 15 amino acids. DNA of the CDR3: TGCAGCGTTCGTACTAGCGGGAGTCTATACAATGAGCAGTTCTTC. Translated, it gives CSVRTSGSLYNEQFF.

The J gene is TRBJ2-1, the V gene TRBV11-2; 9 bases are shared with TRBD2. The trim removed 6 bases at V and 7 bases at J, leaving 13 bases unmatched. From germline, CDR1 is SGHAT and CDR2 FQNNGV. There are 16 residues in the CDR3. The CDR3 sequence is CASRSLAGIPRNEQFF. As DNA, the CDR3 is TGTGCCAGCAGATCTCTAGCGGGAATCCCTCGGAATGAGCAGTTCTTC.

V usage is TRBV7-9 and J usage is TRBJ2-2; 7 bases are shared with TRBD2. The V segment lost 4 bases and the J segment 3 bases; nucleotides outside the gene matches: 5. Germline CDR1 reads SEHNR; CDR2 reads FQNEAQ (reference sequence). The CDR3 runs 15 residues. The CDR3 nucleotides are TGTGCCAGCAGCTCCCTAGCGGCAGACACCGGGGAGCTGTTTTTT. Translation: CASSSLAADTGELFF.

The rearrangement uses TRBV11-2 and TRBJ1-4, with TRBD1 matching 8 bases. The CDR3 has 15 residues. Germline V gene lookup returns CDR1 SGHAT and CDR2 FQNNGV. V shed 5 bases, J shed 5 bases, and the junction held 7 bases outside the gene matches. The CDR3 loop is CASSHGTGRNEKLFF. CDR3 coding DNA: TGTGCCAGCAGCCATGGGACAGGCCGGAATGAAAAACTGTTTTTT.

This sequence joins TRBV18 and TRBJ2-7, with a possible D match to TRBD1 (6 bases). The CDR3 is made up of 14 amino acids. Between the trimmed V and J ends, which lost 4 bases and 4 bases, there was a span of 14 bases. In germline, CDR1 is KGHSH, CDR2 LQKENI. CDR3 loop: CASSQQGGGYEQYF. Written as DNA, the CDR3 is TGTGCCAGCTCACAACAGGGTGGAGGATACGAGCAGTACTTC.

The J gene is TRBJ2-7, the V gene TRBV21-1; the D segment call TRBD2 is taken from the table without a DNA check. TRBV21-1 is annotated as a pseudogene. The CDR3 contains 15 residues. CDR3: CASSKAGRGCHEQYV. The DNA for the CDR3 is TGTGCCAGCAGCAAAGCTGGTCGGGGGTGCCACGAGCAGTACGTC.

This chain connects TRBV7-3 to TRBJ1-2; 7 nucleotides match TRBD1. Unmatched junction bases numbered 6, after V lost 5 bases and J lost 0 bases. The length of the CDR3 is 15 residues. From germline, CDR1 is SGHTA and CDR2 FQGTGA. In DNA, the CDR3 is TGTGCCAGCAGCCCTAACAGGGGTGCTAACTATGGCTACACCTTC. Encoded protein: CASSPNRGANYGYTF.

The V gene is TRBV7-9, the J gene TRBJ2-2; D might be TRBD2 (5 bases). CDR1 is SEHNR, CDR2 FQNEAQ, per germline (reference sequence). Trimming removed 0 bases at V and 7 bases at J, with 15 bases between. This CDR3 is built from 16 residues. The CDR3 nucleotides read TGTGCCAGCAGCTTAGCTATCCGGTGGGGAGACGGGGAGCTGTTTTTT. Its translation is CASSLAIRWGDGELFF.

This clone was found a few times. The chain couples TRBV6-6 to TRBJ2-7, with TRBD1 matching over 10 bases. Trimming at V came to 6 bases and at J to 5 bases, leaving 7 bases not matched to a gene. This CDR3 is built from 14 residues. The germline V gene encodes CDR1 MNHNY and CDR2 SVGAGI (reference sequence). The CDR3 DNA reads as TGTGCCAGCAGCCCCGGGACAGGGGTGGACGAGCAGTACTTC. Its translation is CASSPGTGVDEQYF.

The genes are TRBV11-2 and TRBJ2-5, with D possibly being TRBD1 or TRBD2 (5 bases each). The J call may be wrong; the DNA end is better matched by TRBJ2-7. Germline V CDR1 and CDR2: SGHAT, FQNNGV. The CDR3 extends over 14 amino acids. The CDR3 sequence: CASSLGGRSYEQYF. As DNA, the CDR3 is TGTGCCAGCAGCTTAGGGGGACGCTCCTACGAGCAGTACTTC.

This clone was seen a few times. The chain is built from TRBV25-1 and TRBJ1-2, with TRBD1 as a possible D gene (5 bases). The CDR3 has 17 amino acids. The germline V and J ends were trimmed by 0 bases and 0 bases, with 14 bases remaining between them. Germline V gene lookup returns CDR1 MGHDK and CDR2 SYGVNS. The CDR3 sequence: CASSEYGRVDTNYGYTF. CDR3 nucleotide sequence: TGTGCCAGCAGTGAATATGGCAGGGTGGATACTAACTATGGCTACACCTTC.

This chain connects TRBV5-1 to TRBJ2-1, with TRBD2 matching 8 bases. Losses at the gene ends were 0 bases for V and 10 bases for J; bases not matched to a gene: 12. Germline CDR1 and CDR2: SGHRS and YFSETQ. This CDR3 is built from 16 residues. The CDR3: CASSLARSGSAIEQFF. The CDR3 DNA sequence: TGCGCCAGCAGCTTGGCGAGGAGCGGGAGTGCTATAGAGCAGTTCTTC.

V is TRBV14 and J is TRBJ2-5; TRBD1 or TRBD2 may be the D gene (6 bases each). Germline V gene sequence: CDR1 SGHDN, CDR2 FVKESK. The ends were cut back, 4 bases at V and 11 bases at J, with 17 bases in the middle. The CDR3 sequence is 13 residues long. CDR3 region: CASSPGAKGEQYF. The CDR3 DNA follows: TGTGCCAGCAGCCCGGGGGCGAAAGGTGAGCAGTACTTC.

The chain has TRBV30 and TRBJ2-1; 7 positions agree with TRBD2. CDR3 length: 14 amino acids. CDR1 GTSNPN and CDR2 SVGIG come from the germline V gene (reference sequence). Unmatched junction bases numbered 7, after V lost 2 bases and J lost 6 bases. The CDR3 reads CAWSRGRDGNEQFF. The CDR3 nucleotides read TGTGCCTGGAGTCGGGGGAGGGATGGCAATGAGCAGTTCTTC.

This chain uses TRBV29-1 with TRBJ2-7; either TRBD1 or TRBD2 may supply D (5 bases each). Looked up from germline, CDR1 is SQVTM and CDR2 is ANQGSEA. This CDR3 is built from 13 residues. V was shortened by 6 bases and J by 0 bases, with 12 bases between the two germline ends. The CDR3, as DNA: TGCAGCGTCGCCGGGACGCCCTCCTACGAGCAGTACTTC. This translates into CSVAGTPSYEQYF.

The rearrangement uses TRBV5-6 and TRBJ2-7, with 7 bases aligning to TRBD1. Germline values: CDR1 SGHDT, CDR2 YYEEEE. Germline trimming cut 3 bases from V and 6 bases from J; bases unmatched to any gene: 3. There are 12 residues in the CDR3. In DNA, the CDR3 is TGTGCCAGCAGCTGGGCAGGGGGCGAGCAGTACGTC. The encoded protein is CASSWAGGEQYV.

Of note for this clone: Relative to the germline gene, one junction end is altered; a read error may explain this. This chain links TRBV29-1 with TRBJ1-3, with TRBD1 as a possible D gene (5 bases). CDR1 SQVTM and CDR2 ANQGSEA come from the germline V gene. The CDR3 has 15 amino acids. For the CDR3, the DNA is TGCAGCGTAGGCGTCGTGGGGGGTACTGGAAGCACCATATATTTT. It encodes CSVGVVGGTGSTIYF. Combining the CDR3 with reference TRBV29-1 and TRBJ1-3 gives the whole variable domain SAVISQKPSRDICQRGTSLTIQCQVDSQVTMMFWYRQQPGQSLTLIATANQGSEATYESGFVIDKFPISRPNLTFSTLTVSNMSPEDSSIYLCSVGVVGGTGSTIYFGEGSWLTVV.

This clone occurred once. The chain couples TRBV19 to TRBJ2-7; 7 bases are shared with TRBD1. Per germline, CDR1 LNHDA and CDR2 SQIVND (reference sequence). This CDR3 is built from 16 residues. V lost 4 bases to trimming and J lost 5 bases; unmatched junction nucleotides: 14. In nucleotides, the CDR3 is TGTGCCAGTAGTAAGGGGACAGCCCTCCTAGCCCACGAGCAGTACTTC. This encodes CASSKGTALLAHEQYF.